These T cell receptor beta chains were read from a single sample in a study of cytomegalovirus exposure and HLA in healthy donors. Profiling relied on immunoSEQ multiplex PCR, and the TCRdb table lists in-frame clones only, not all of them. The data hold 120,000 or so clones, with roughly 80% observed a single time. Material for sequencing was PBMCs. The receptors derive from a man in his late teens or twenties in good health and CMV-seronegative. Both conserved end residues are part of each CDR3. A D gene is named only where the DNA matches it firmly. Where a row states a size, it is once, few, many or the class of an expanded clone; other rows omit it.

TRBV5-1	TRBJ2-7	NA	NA	CASSPAVQSYEQYF	TGCGCCAGCAGCCCCGCCGTCCAGTCCTACGAGCAGTACTTC
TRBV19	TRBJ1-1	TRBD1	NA	CASRAGTGGFGEAFF	TGTGCCAGTAGGGCCGGGACAGGGGGCTTCGGTGAAGCTTTCTTT
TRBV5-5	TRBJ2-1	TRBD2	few	CASSLELAAYNEQFF	TGTGCCAGCAGCTTGGAACTAGCGGCATACAATGAGCAGTTCTTC
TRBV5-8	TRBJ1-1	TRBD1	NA	CASSLDPDRMNTEAFF	TGTGCCAGCAGCTTGGACCCGGACAGGATGAACACTGAAGCTTTCTTT
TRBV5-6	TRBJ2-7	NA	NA	CASSSGHFYEQYF	TGTGCCAGCAGCTCGGGACACTTCTACGAGCAGTACTTC
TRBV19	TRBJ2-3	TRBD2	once	CASSPVAGGDTDTQYF	TGTGCCAGTAGTCCGGTGGCCGGGGGGGACACAGATACGCAGTATTTT
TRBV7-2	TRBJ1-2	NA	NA	CASSFILNYGYTF	TGTGCCAGCAGCTTCATACTCAACTATGGCTACACCTTC
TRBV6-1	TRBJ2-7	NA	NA	CASRGASYEQYF	TGTGCCAGCAGGGGGGCCTCCTACGAGCAGTACTTC
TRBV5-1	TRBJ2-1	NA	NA	CASSLRTSNEQFF	TGCGCCAGCAGCTTGAGGACTTCCAATGAGCAGTTCTTC
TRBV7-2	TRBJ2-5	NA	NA	CASSLVRGIAGLGQTQYF	TGTGCCAGCAGCTTAGTGAGGGGGATAGCCGGCTTAGGACAGACCCAGTACTTC
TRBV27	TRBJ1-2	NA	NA	CASSSRTVGYGYTF	TGTGCCAGCAGTTCCCGGACAGTTGGCTATGGCTACACCTTC
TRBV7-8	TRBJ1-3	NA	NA	CASSLSQGIDRNTIYF	TGTGCCAGCAGCTTGTCTCAGGGGATCGATCGAAACACTATATATTTT
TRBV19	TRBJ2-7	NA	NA	CASSAPGYEQYF	TGTGCCAGTAGTGCTCCCGGCTACGAGCAGTACTTC
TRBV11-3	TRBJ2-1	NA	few	CASSLGGHIGNEQFF	TGTGCCAGCAGCTTAGGGGGCCATATAGGGAATGAGCAGTTCTTC
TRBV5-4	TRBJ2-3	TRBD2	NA	CASSLIAGGPSDTQYF	TGTGCCAGCAGCCTGATAGCGGGGGGGCCGTCAGATACGCAGTATTTT
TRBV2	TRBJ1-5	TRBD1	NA	CASSEMTGVHQPQHF	TGTGCCAGCAGTGAAATGACAGGGGTCCATCAGCCCCAGCATTTT
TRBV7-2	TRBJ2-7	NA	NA	CASSHYEQYF	TGTGCCAGCAGTCACTACGAGCAGTACTTC
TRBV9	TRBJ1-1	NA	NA	CASSVSTHREAFF	TGTGCCAGCAGCGTATCAACCCACAGAGAAGCTTTCTTT
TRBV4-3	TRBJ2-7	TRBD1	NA	CASSPGGYEQYF	TGCGCCAGCAGCCCAGGGGGTTACGAGCAGTACTTC
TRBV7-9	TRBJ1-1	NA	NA	CASSSGTTNTEAFF	TGTGCCAGCAGCTCCGGGACAACGAACACTGAAGCTTTCTTT
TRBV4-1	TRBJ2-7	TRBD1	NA	CASSQDHPSRGRTYEQYF	TGCGCCAGCAGCCAAGATCACCCCAGTAGGGGGCGGACCTACGAGCAGTACTTC
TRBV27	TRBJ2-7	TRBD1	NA	CASSWTGNSYEQYF	TGTGCCAGCAGTTGGACAGGGAACTCCTACGAGCAGTACTTC
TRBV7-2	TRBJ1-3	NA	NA	CASSKTGAPSGNTIYF	TGTGCCAGCAGCAAAACAGGTGCCCCCTCTGGAAACACCATATATTTT
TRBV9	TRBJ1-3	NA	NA	CASSIGGGYSSGNTIYF	TGTGCCAGCAGCATAGGGGGGGGGTACAGCTCTGGAAACACCATATATTTT